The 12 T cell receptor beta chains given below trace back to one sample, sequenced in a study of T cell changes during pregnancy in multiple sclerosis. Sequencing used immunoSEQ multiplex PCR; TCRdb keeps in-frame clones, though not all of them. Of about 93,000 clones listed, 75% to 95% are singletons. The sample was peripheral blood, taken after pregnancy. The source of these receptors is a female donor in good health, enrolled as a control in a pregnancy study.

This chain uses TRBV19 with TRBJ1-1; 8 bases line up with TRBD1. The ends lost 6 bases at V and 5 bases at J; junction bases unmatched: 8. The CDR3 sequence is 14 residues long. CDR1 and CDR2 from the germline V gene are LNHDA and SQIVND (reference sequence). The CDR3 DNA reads TGTGCCAGTAGGGCGGACAGGGAGGGTACTGAAGCTTTCTTT. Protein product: CASRADREGTEAFF.

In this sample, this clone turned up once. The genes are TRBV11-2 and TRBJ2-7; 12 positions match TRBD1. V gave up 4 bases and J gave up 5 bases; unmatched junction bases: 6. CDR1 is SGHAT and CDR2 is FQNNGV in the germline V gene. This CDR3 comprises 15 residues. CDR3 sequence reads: CASSSGTGGINEQYF. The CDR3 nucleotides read TGTGCCAGCAGCTCAGGGACAGGGGGCATCAACGAGCAGTACTTC.

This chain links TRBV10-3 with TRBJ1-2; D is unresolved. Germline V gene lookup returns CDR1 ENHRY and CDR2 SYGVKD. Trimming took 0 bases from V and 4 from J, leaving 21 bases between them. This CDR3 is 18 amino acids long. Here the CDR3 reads CAISESVEALRVGYGYTF. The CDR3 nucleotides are TGTGCCATCAGTGAGTCGGTTGAAGCGTTGAGGGTGGGCTATGGCTACACCTTC.

The chain's CDR3 is CASSFTGYRETQYF. For the CDR3, the DNA is TGTGCCAGCAGCTTCACAGGGTACAGAGAGACCCAGTACTTC. This chain uses TRBV7-2 with TRBJ2-5; D perhaps matches TRBD1 (6 bases). V lost 3 bases, J lost 4 bases, and 12 bases lay in between. In germline, CDR1 is SGHTA, CDR2 FQGNSA. The CDR3 runs 14 residues.

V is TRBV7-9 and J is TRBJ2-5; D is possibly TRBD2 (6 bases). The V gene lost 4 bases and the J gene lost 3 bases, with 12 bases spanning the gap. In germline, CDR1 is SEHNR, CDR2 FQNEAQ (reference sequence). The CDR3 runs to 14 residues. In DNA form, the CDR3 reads TGTGCCAGCAGCTCCCGGGACTTCGAAGAGACCCAGTACTTC. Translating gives CASSSRDFEETQYF.

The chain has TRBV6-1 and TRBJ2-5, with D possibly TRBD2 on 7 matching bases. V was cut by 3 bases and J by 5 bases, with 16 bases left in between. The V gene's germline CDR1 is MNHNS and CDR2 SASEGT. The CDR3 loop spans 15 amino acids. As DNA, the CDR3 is TGTGCCAGCAGTGATTTGTGGGGGGGCTCGGAGACCCAGTACTTC. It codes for CASSDLWGGSETQYF.

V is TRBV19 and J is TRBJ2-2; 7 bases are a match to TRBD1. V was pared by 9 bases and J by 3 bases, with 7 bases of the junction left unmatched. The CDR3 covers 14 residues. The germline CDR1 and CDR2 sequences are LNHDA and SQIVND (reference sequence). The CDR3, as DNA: TGTGCCAGCCGCCGGGACAGAGACACCGGGGAGCTGTTTTTT. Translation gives CASRRDRDTGELFF. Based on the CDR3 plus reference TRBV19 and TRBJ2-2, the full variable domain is DGGITQSPKYLFRKEGQNVTLSCEQNLNHDAMYWYRQDPGQGLRLIYYSQIVNDFQKGDIAEGYSVSREKKESFPLTVTSAQKNPTAFYLCASRRDRDTGELFFGEGSRLTVL.

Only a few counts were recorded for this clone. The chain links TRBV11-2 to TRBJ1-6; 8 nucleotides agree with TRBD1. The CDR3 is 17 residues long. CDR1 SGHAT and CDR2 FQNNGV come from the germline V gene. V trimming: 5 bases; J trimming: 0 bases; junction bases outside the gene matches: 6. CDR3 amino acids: CASSGGQARSYNSPLHF. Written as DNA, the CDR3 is TGTGCCAGCAGCGGGGGACAGGCCCGCTCCTATAATTCACCCCTCCACTTT.

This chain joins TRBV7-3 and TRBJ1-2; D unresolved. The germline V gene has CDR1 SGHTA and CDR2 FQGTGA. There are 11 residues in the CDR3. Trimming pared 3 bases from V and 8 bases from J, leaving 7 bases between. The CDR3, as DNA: TGTGCCAGCAGCTTTTCTATGGGCTACACCTTC. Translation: CASSFSMGYTF.

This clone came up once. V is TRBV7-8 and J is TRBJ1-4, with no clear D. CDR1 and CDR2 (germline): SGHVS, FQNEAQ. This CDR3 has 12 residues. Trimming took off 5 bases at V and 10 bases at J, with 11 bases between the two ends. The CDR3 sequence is CASSPRFGKLFF. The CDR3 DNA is TGTGCCAGCAGCCCGAGGTTTGGAAAACTGTTTTTT.

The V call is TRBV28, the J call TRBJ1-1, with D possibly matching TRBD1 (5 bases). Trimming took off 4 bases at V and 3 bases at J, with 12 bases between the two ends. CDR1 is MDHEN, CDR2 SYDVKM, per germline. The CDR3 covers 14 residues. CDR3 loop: CASSYGPGDTEAFF. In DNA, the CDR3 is TGTGCCAGCAGTTATGGGCCGGGGGACACTGAAGCTTTCTTT.

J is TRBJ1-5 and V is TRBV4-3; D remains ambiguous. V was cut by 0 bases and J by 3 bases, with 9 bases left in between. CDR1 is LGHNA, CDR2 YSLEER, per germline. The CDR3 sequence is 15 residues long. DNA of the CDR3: TGCGCCAGCAGCCAAGAGAACAGACCCAATCAGCCCCAGCATTTT. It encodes CASSQENRPNQPQHF.